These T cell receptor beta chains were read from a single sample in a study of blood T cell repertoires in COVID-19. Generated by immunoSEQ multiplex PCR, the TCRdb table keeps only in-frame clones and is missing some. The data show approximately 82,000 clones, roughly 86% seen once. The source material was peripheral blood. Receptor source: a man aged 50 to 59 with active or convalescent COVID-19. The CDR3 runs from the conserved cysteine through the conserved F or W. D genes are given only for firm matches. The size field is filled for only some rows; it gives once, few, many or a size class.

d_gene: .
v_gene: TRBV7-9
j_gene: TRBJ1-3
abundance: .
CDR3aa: CASRLGGVSGNTIYF
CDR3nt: TGTGCCAGCAGGCTAGGGGGGGTCTCTGGAAACACCATATATTTT

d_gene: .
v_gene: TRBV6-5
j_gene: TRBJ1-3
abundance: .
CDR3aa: CASSYSGDSGNTIYF
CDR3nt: TGTGCCAGCAGTTACTCCGGGGATTCTGGAAACACCATATATTTT

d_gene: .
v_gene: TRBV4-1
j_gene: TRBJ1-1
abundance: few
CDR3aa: CASSQGSGYTEAFF
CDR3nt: TGCGCCAGCAGCCAAGGGTCCGGGTACACTGAAGCTTTCTTT

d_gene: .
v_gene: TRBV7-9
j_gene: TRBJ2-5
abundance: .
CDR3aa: CASSLGTVGTQYF
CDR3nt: TGTGCCAGCAGCTTAGGGACAGTGGGGACCCAGTACTTC

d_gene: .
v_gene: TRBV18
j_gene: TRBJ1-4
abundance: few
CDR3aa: CASSPPGPRGEKLFF
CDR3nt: TGTGCCAGCTCACCACCGGGCCCCAGAGGGGAAAAACTGTTTTTT

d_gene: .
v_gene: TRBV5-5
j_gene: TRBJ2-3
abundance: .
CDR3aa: CASSLSRITDTQYF
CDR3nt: TGTGCCAGCAGCTTGTCCAGGATCACAGATACGCAGTATTTT

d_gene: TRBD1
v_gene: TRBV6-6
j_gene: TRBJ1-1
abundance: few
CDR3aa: CASSLSWTGGMNTEAFF
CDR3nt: TGTGCCAGCAGTCTTTCTTGGACAGGGGGCATGAACACTGAAGCTTTCTTT

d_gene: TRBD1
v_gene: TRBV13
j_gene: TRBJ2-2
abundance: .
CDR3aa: CASSFGQANTGELFF
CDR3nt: TGTGCCAGCAGCTTTGGACAGGCGAACACCGGGGAGCTGTTTTTT

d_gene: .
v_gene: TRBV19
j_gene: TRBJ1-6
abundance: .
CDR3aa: CASKRGRADNSPLHF
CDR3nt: TGTGCCAGCAAACGGGGGAGGGCAGATAATTCACCCCTCCACTTT

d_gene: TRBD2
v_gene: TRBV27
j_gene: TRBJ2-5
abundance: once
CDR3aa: CASSLWLAGGDQETQYF
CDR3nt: TGTGCCAGCAGTTTATGGCTAGCGGGGGGGGACCAAGAGACCCAGTACTTC

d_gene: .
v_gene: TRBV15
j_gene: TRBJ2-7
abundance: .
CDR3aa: CATSRVSSGYEQYF
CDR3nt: TGTGCCACCAGCAGAGTGAGTAGTGGCTACGAGCAGTACTTC

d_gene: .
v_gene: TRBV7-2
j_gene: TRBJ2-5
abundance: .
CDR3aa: CASSLGSRQETQYF
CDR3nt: TGTGCCAGCAGCTTAGGGTCCAGGCAAGAGACCCAGTACTTC

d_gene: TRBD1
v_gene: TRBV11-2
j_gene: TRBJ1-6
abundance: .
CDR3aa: CASRLGTGHNSPLHF
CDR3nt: TGTGCCAGCAGGTTAGGGACAGGGCATAATTCACCCCTCCACTTT

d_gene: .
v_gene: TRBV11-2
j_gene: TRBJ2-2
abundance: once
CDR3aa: CASSSGALTGELFF
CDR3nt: TGTGCCAGCAGCTCAGGGGCGCTTACCGGGGAGCTGTTTTTT

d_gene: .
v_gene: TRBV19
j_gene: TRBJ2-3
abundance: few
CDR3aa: CASSLSKRFGTDTQYF
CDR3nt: TGTGCCAGTAGTCTCTCGAAAAGGTTCGGGACAGATACGCAGTATTTT

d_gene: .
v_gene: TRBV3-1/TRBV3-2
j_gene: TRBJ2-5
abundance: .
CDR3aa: CASSRPDWPRETQYF
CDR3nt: TGTGCCAGCAGCCGGCCTGACTGGCCTCGAGAGACCCAGTACTTC

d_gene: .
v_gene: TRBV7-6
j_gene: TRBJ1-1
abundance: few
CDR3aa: CASSLDTNTEAFF
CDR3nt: TGTGCCAGCAGCTTAGACACGAACACTGAAGCTTTCTTT

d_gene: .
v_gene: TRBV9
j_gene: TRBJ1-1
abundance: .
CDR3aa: CASSAQGTEAFF
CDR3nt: TGTGCCAGCAGCGCGCAGGGGACTGAAGCTTTCTTT

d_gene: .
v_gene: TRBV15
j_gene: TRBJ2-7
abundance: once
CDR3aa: CATSREGEGNYEQYF
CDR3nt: TGTGCCACCAGCAGAGAGGGAGAAGGCAACTACGAGCAGTACTTC

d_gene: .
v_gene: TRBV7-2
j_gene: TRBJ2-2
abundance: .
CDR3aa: CASSLGAIAVTGELFF
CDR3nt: TGTGCCAGCAGCTTAGGGGCCATAGCGGTTACCGGGGAGCTGTTTTTT

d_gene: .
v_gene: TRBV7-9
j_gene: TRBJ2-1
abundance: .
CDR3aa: CASSLMEQFF
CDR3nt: TGTGCCAGCTCCCTAATGGAGCAGTTCTTC

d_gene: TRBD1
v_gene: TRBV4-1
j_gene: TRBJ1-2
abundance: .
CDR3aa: CASSQDLQGGYYGYTF
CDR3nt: TGCGCCAGCAGCCAAGATCTACAGGGGGGTTACTATGGCTACACCTTC

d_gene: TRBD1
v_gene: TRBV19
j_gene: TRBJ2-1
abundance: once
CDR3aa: CASSDGPGQGLYNEQFF
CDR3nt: TGTGCCAGTAGCGACGGGCCCGGACAGGGCCTCTACAATGAGCAGTTCTTC

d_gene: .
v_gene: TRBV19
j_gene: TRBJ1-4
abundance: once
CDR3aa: CASRLGGDEKLFF
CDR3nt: TGTGCCAGTAGGCTGGGGGGAGACGAAAAACTGTTTTTT

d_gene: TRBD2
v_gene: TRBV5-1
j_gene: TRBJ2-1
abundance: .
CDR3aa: CASSLELRERGAGEQFF
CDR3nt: TGCGCCAGCAGCTTGGAATTGAGAGAGCGGGGGGCGGGGGAGCAGTTCTTC

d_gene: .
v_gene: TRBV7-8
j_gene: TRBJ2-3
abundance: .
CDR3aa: CASSLSTSTDTQYF
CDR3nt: TGTGCCAGCAGCTTATCCACTAGCACAGATACGCAGTATTTT

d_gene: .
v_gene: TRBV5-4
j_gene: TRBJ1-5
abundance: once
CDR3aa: CASSAGQNQPQHF
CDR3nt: TGTGCCAGCAGCGCCGGACAGAATCAGCCCCAGCATTTT

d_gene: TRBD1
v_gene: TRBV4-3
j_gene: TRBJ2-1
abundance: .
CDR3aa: CASSQSNRGEQFF
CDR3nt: TGCGCCAGCAGCCAAAGTAACAGGGGTGAGCAGTTCTTC

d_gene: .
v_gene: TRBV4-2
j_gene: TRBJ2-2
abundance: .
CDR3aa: CASSQVGQVDTGELFF
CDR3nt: TGTGCCAGCAGCCAAGTTGGCCAGGTTGACACCGGGGAGCTGTTTTTT

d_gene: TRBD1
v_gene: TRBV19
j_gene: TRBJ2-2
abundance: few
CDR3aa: CASGTGTGNTGELFF
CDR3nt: TGTGCCAGTGGCACTGGGACAGGGAACACCGGGGAGCTGTTTTTT

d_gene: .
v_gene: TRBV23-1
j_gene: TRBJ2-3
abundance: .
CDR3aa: CASSRAGGTDTQYF
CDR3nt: TGCGCCAGCAGTCGGGCAGGGGGCACAGATACGCAGTATTTT

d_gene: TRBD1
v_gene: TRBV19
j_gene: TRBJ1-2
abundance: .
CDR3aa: CASSPGTDYGYTF
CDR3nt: TGTGCCAGTAGTCCTGGGACAGACTATGGCTACACCTTC

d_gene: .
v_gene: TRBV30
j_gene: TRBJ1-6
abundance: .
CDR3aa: CASRRAKSLADSPLHF
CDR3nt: TGTGCCTCCCGCAGGGCCAAATCCTTGGCGGATTCACCCCTCCACTTT

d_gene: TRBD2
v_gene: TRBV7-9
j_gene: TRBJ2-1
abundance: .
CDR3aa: CASSLDNSGAPSYNEQFF
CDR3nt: TGTGCCAGCAGCTTGGATAACAGCGGGGCTCCCTCCTACAATGAGCAGTTCTTC

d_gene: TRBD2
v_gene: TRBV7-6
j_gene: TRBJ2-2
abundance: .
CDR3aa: CASSLAGGGELFF
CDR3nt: TGTGCCAGCAGCCTAGCGGGAGGTGGGGAGCTGTTTTTT

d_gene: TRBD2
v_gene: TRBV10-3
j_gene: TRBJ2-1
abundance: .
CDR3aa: CAISESNSGGTYNEQFF
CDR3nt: TGTGCCATCAGTGAGTCGAACAGCGGGGGGACCTACAATGAGCAGTTCTTC

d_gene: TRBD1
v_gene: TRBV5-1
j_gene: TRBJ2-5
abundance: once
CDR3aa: CASSEGTGETQYF
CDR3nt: TGCGCCAGCAGCGAAGGGACAGGAGAGACCCAGTACTTC

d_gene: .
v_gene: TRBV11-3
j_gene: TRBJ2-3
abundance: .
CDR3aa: CASSATDTQYF
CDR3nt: TGTGCCAGCAGCGCGACAGATACGCAGTATTTT

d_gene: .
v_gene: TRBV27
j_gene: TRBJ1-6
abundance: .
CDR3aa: CASSLVSPSSYNSPLHF
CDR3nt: TGTGCCAGCAGTTTAGTTTCCCCGAGCTCCTATAATTCACCCCTCCACTTT

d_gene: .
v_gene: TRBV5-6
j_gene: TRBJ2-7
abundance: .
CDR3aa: CASSLAGADEQYF
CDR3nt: TGTGCCAGCAGCTTGGCAGGGGCGGACGAGCAGTACTTC

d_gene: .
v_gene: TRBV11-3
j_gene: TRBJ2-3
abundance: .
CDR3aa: CASSKRGGGTDTQYF
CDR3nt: TGTGCCAGCAGCAAGAGGGGCGGGGGCACAGATACGCAGTATTTT

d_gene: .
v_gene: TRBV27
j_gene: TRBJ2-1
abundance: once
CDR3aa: CASREASYNEQFF
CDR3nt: TGTGCCAGCAGGGAGGCCTCCTACAATGAGCAGTTCTTC

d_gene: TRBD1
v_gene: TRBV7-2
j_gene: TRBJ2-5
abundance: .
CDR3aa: CASSAGTEEETQYF
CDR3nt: TGTGCCAGCAGCGCCGGGACAGAGGAAGAGACCCAGTACTTC

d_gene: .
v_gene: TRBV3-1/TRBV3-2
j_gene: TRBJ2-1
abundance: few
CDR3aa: CASSQGRGNEQFF
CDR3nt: TGTGCCAGCAGCCAAGGGAGGGGAAATGAGCAGTTCTTC

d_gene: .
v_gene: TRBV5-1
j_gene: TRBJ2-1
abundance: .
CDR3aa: CASSLVPGGQTYNEQFF
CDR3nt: TGCGCCAGCAGCTTGGTTCCCGGAGGACAGACATACAATGAGCAGTTCTTC

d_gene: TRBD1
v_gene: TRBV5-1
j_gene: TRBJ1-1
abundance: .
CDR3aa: CASTGETEAFF
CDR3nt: TGCGCCAGTACAGGGGAGACTGAAGCTTTCTTT

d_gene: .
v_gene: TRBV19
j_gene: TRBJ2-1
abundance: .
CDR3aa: CASSTLRTASSYNEQFF
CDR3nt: TGTGCCAGTAGTACCCTCCGGACAGCGAGCTCCTACAATGAGCAGTTCTTC

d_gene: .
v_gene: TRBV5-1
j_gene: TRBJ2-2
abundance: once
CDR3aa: CASTGGGSNTGELFF
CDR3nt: TGCGCCAGCACGGGCGGAGGGTCAAACACCGGGGAGCTGTTTTTT

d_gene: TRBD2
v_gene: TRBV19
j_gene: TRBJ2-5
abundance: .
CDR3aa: CASSLGTSGAFETQYF
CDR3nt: TGTGCCAGTAGTCTCGGGACTAGCGGGGCCTTTGAGACCCAGTACTTC

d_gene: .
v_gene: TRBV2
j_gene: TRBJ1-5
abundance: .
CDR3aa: CASSLRDINQPQHF
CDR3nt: TGTGCCAGCAGTCTCAGGGACATTAATCAGCCCCAGCATTTT

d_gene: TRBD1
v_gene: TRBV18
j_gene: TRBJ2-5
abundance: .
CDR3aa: CASSPLGQPGETQYF
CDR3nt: TGTGCCAGCTCACCCCTGGGACAGCCAGGAGAGACCCAGTACTTC

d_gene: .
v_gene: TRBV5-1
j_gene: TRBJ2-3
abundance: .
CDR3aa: CASSFYPSGTDTQYF
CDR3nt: TGCGCCAGCAGCTTCTATCCTAGCGGCACAGATACGCAGTATTTT

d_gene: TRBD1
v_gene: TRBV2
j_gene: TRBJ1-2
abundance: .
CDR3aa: CASSEGQGARGYTF
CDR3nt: TGTGCCAGCAGTGAGGGACAGGGGGCTAGAGGCTACACCTTC

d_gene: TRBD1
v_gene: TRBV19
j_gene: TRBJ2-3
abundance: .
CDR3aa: CASSTSGTGRDTQYF
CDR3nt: TGTGCCAGTAGTACCTCCGGGACAGGGAGAGATACGCAGTATTTT